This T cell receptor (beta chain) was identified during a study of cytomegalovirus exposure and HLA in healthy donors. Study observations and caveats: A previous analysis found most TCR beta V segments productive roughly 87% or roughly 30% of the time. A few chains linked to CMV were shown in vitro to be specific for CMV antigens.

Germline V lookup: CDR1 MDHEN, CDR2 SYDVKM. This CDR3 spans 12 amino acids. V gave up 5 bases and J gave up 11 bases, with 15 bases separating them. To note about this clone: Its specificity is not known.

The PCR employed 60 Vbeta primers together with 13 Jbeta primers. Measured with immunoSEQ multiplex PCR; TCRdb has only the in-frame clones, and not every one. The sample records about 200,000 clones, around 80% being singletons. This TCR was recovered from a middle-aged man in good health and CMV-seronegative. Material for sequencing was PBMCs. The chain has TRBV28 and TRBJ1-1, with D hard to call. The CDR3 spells CASSPLGDGAFF. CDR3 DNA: TGTGCCAGCAGTCCTCTGGGCGATGGGGCTTTCTTT.